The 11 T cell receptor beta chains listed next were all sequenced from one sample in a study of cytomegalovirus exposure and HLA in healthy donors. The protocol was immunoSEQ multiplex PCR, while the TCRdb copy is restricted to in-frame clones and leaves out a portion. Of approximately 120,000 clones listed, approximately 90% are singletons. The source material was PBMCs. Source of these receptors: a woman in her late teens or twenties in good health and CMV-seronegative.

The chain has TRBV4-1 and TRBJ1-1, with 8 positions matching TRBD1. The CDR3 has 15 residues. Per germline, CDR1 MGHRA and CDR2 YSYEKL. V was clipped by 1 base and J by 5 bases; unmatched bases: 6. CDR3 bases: TGCGCCAGCAGCCAAGTACAGGGGGGAGGTACTGAAGCTTTCTTT. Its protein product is CASSQVQGGGTEAFF.

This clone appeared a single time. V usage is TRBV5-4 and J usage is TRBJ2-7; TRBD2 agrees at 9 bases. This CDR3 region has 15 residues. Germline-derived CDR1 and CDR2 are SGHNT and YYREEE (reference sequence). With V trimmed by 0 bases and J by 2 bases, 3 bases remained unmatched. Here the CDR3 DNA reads TGTGCCAGCAGCTTGGCTAGCGGGATTGCCTACGAGCAGTACTTC. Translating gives CASSLASGIAYEQYF.

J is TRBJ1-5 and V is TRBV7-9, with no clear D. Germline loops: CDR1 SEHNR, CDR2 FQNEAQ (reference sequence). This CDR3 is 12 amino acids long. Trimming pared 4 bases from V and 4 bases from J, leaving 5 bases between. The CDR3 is CASSSGNQPQHF. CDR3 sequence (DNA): TGTGCCAGCAGCTCCGGTAATCAGCCCCAGCATTTT.

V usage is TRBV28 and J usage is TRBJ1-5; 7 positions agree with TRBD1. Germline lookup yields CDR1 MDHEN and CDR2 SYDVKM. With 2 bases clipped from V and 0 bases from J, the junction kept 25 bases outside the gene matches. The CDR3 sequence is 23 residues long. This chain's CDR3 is CASSLGPHFSEGDRRDSNQPQHF. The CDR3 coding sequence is TGTGCCAGCAGTTTAGGACCCCACTTTTCGGAGGGGGACAGACGAGATAGCAATCAGCCCCAGCATTTT.

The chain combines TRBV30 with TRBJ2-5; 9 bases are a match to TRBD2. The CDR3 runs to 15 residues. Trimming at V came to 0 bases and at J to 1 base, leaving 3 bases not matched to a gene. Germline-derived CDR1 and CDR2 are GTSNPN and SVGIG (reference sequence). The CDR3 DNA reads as TGTGCCTGGAGTGTAGCGGGGGGAAGCCAAGAGACCCAGTACTTC. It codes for CAWSVAGGSQETQYF.

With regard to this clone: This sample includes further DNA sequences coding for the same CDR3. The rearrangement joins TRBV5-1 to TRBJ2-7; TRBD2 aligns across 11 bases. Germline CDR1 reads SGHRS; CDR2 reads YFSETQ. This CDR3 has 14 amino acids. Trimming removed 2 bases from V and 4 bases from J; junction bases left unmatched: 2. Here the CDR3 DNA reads TGCGCCAGCAGCTTTACTAGCGGGAGATACGAGCAGTACTTC. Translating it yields CASSFTSGRYEQYF.

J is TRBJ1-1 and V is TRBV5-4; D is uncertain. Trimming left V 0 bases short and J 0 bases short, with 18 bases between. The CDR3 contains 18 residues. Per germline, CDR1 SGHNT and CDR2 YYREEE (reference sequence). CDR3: CASSLVFQANNLNTEAFF. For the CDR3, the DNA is TGTGCCAGCAGCTTGGTCTTTCAGGCCAACAATTTGAACACTGAAGCTTTCTTT.

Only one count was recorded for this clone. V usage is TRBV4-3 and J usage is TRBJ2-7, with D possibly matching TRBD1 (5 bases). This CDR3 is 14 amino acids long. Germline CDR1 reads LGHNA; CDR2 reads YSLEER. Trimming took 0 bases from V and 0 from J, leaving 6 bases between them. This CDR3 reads CASSQDRVSYEQYF. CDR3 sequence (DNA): TGCGCCAGCAGCCAAGACAGGGTCTCCTACGAGCAGTACTTC.

CDR3 region: CASSFGTNYGYTF. CDR3 DNA sequence: TGTGCCAGCAGTTTCGGGACAAACTATGGCTACACCTTC. The gene calls are TRBV28 and TRBJ1-2; D is possibly TRBD1 (6 bases). The CDR3 contains 13 residues. Deletions cut 3 bases from V and 2 bases from J, with 7 bases between. Germline lookup yields CDR1 MDHEN and CDR2 SYDVKM.

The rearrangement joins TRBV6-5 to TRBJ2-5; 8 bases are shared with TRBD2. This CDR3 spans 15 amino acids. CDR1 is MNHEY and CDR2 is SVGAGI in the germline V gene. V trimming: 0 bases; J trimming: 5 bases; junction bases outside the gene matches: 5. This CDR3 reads CASSYSSGGPETQYF. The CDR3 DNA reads TGTGCCAGCAGTTACTCGTCGGGGGGGCCGGAGACCCAGTACTTC.

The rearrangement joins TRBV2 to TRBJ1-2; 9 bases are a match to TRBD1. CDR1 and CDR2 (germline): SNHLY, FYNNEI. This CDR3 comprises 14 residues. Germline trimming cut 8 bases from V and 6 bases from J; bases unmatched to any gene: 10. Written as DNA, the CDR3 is TGTGCCAGCGAGGACAGGGGAAACGGTGATGGCTACACCTTC. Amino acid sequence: CASEDRGNGDGYTF.